Sequencing of this TCR beta chain was carried out in a study of blood T cell repertoires in COVID-19. Turning to the study itself: Italy, Spain and the United States were the sources of the convalescent and acute COVID-19 samples.

The age range of participants was about 18 to 95 years, with residence in under 30 US areas. Categorization into cohorts depended on clinical history that participants reported. The germline gives CDR1 MNHNS, CDR2 SASEGT. Trimming pared 4 bases from V and 3 bases from J, leaving 19 bases between. The CDR3 spans 16 residues. Original data processing: Reference gene primer amplification in the assay estimated nucleated cell counts. Clones were read by immunoSEQ multiplex PCR, and TCRdb kept only the in-frame ones, dropping some. V, J and clone size are taken as reported in that table, and D and trimming were inferred from the DNA itself. The sample has 300,000 to 450,000 clones; 85% to 90% are singletons.

The specimen was PBMCs or T cells enriched from blood (not recorded which). The TCR was taken from a woman between 18 and 29 years old who had recovered from COVID-19. This chain links TRBV6-1 with TRBJ2-7; no definite D call. The CDR3 region has the DNA TGTGCCAGCAGTGGACTTAGTCCCTCCGAGGACTACGAGCAGTACTTC. This gives the protein CASSGLSPSEDYEQYF.